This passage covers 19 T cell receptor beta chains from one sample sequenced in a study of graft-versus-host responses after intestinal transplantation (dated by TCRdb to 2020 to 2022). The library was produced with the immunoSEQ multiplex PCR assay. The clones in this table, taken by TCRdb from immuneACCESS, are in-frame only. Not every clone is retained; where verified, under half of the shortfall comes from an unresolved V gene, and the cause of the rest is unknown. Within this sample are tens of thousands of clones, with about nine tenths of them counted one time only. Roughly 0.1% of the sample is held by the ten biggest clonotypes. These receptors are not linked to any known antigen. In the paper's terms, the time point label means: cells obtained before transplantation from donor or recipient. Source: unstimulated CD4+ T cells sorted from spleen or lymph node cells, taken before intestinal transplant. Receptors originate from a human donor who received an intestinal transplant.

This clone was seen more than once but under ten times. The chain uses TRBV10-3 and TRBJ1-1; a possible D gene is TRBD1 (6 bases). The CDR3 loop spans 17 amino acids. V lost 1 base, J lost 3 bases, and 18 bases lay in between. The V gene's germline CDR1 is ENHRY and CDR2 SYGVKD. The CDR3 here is CAISELGQGLRDTEAFF. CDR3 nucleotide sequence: TGTGCCATCAGTGAGTTGGGGCAGGGGCTTAGGGACACTGAAGCTTTCTTT.

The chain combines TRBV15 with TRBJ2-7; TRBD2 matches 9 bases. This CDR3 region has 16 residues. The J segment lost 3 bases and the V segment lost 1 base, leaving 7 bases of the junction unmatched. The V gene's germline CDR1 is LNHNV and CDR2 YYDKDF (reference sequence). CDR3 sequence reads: CATSRGAPSGDYEQYF. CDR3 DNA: TGTGCCACCAGCAGAGGGGCCCCTAGCGGGGACTACGAGCAGTACTTC.

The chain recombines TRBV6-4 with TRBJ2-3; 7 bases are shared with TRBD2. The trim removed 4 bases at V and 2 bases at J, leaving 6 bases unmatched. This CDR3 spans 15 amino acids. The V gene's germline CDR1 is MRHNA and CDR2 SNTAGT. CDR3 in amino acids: CASSAGLDTTDTQYF. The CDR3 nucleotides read TGTGCCAGCAGTGCCGGACTAGACACCACAGATACGCAGTATTTT.

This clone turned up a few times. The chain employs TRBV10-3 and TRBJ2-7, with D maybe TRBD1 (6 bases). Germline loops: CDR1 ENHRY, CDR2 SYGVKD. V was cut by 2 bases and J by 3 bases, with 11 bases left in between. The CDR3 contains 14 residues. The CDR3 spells CAISEAGVVYEQYF. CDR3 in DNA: TGTGCCATCAGTGAGGCAGGGGTAGTCTACGAGCAGTACTTC.

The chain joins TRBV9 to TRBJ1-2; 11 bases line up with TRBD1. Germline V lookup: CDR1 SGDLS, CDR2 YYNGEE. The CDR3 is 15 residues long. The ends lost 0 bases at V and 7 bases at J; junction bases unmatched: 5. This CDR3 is CASSVGTGGYGGYTF. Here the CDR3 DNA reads TGTGCCAGCAGCGTAGGGACAGGGGGCTATGGTGGCTACACCTTC.

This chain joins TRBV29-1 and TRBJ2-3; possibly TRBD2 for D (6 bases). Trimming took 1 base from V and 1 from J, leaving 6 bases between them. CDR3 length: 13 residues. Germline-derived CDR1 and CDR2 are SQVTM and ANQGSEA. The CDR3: CSVEAGGTDTQYF. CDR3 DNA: TGCAGCGTTGAAGCGGGGGGCACAGATACGCAGTATTTT.

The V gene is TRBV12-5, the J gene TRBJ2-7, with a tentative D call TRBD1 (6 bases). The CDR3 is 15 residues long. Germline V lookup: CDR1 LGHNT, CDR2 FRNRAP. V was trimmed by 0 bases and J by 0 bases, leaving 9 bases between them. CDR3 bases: TGTGCTAGTGGTTTGGTGACAGGACCCTCCTACGAGCAGTACTTC. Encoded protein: CASGLVTGPSYEQYF. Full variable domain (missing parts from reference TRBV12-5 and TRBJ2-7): DARVTQTPRHKVTEMGQEVTMRCQPILGHNTVFWYRQTMMQGLELLAYFRNRAPLDDSGMPKDRFSAEMPDATLATLKIQPSEPRDSAVYFCASGLVTGPSYEQYFGPGTRLTVT.

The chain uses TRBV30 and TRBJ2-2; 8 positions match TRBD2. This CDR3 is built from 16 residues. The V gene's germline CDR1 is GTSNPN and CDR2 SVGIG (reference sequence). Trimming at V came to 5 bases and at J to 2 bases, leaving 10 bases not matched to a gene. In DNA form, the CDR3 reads TGTGCCTGGGGGGCCGGGACTAGATTAAACACCGGGGAGCTGTTTTTT. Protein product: CAWGAGTRLNTGELFF.

CDR3 amino acids: CASSQGLAGGGITDTQYF. CDR3 DNA sequence: TGCGCCAGCAGCCAAGGCCTAGCGGGGGGGGGAATCACAGATACGCAGTATTTT. The chain joins TRBV4-3 to TRBJ2-3; 12 nucleotides line up with TRBD2. This CDR3 comprises 18 residues. Looked up from germline, CDR1 is LGHNA and CDR2 is YSLEER. After removal of 1 base from V and 2 bases from J, the junction contained 7 bases not matched to a gene.

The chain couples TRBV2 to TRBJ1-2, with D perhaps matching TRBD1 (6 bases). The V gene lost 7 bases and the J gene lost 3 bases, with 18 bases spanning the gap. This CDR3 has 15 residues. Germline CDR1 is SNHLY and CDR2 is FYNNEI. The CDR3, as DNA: TGTGCCAGCACCTTTGAGGCAGGGGCGGACTATGGCTACACCTTC. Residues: CASTFEAGADYGYTF.

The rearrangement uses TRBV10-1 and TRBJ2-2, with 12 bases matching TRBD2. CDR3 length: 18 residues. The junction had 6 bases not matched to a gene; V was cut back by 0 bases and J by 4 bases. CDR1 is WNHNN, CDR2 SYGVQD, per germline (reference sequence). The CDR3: CASSESKGGLAGTGELFF. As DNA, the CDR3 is TGCGCCAGCAGTGAGTCGAAAGGGGGACTAGCGGGCACCGGGGAGCTGTTTTTT.

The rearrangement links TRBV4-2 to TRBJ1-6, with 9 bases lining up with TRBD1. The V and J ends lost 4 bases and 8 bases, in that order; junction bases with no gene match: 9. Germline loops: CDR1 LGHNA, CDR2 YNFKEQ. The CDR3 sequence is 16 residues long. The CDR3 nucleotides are TGTGCCAGCAGCCCGCTCCACAGGGGGCCGGATTCACCCCTCCACTTT. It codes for CASSPLHRGPDSPLHF.

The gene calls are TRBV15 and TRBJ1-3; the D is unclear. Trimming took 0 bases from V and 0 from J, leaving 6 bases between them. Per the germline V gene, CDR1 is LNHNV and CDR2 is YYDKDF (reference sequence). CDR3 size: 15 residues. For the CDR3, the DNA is TGTGCCACCAGCAGAGATCGCGTCTCTGGAAACACCATATATTTT. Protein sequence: CATSRDRVSGNTIYF. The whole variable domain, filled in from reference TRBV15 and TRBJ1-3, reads DAMVIQNPRYQVTQFGKPVTLSCSQTLNHNVMYWYQQKSSQAPKLLFHYYDKDFNNEADTPDNFQSRRPNTSFCFLDIRSPGLGDTAMYLCATSRDRVSGNTIYFGEGSWLTVV.

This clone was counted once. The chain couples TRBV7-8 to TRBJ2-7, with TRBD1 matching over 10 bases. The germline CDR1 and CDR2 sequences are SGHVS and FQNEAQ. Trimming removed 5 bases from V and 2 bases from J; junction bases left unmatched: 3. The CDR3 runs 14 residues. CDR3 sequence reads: CASSPGTGAYEQYF. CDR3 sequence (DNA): TGTGCCAGCAGCCCCGGGACAGGGGCCTACGAGCAGTACTTC.

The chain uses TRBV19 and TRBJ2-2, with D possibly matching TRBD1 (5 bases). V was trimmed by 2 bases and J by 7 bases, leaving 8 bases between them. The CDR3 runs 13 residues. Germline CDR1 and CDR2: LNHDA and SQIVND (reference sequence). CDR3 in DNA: TGTGCCAGTAGTATAAAGGGGCTCGGGGAGCTGTTTTTT. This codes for CASSIKGLGELFF.

The CDR3 loop reads CASSLGGGQGAYNEQFF. The CDR3 nucleotides are TGTGCCAGCAGCCTCGGGGGGGGACAGGGGGCCTACAATGAGCAGTTCTTC. The chain has TRBV27 and TRBJ2-1; 11 bases agree with TRBD1. With 6 bases clipped from V and 2 bases from J, the junction kept 9 bases outside the gene matches. This CDR3 contains 17 residues. Germline-derived CDR1 and CDR2 are MNHEY and SMNVEV (reference sequence).

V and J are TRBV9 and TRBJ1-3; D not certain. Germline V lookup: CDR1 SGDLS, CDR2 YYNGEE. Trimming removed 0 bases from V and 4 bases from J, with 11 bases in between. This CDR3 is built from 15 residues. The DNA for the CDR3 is TGTGCCAGCAGCGTAGGACAAGCCGGAGGAAACACCATATATTTT. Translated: CASSVGQAGGNTIYF. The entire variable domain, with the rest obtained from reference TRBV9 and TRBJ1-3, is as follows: DSGVTQTPKHLITATGQRVTLRCSPRSGDLSVYWYQQSLDQGLQFLIQYYNGEERAKGNILERFSAQQFPDLHSELNLSSLELGDSALYFCASSVGQAGGNTIYFGEGSWLTVV.

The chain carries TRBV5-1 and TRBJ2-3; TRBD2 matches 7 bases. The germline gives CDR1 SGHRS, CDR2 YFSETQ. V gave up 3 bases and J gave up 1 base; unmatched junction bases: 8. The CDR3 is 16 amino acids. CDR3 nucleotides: TGCGCCAGCAGCTCCCGTCTCGCGGGGGGCACAGATACGCAGTATTTT. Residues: CASSSRLAGGTDTQYF.

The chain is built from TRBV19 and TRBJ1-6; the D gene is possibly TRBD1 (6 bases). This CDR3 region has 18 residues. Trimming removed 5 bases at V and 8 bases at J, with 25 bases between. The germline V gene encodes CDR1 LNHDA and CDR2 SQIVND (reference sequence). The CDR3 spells CASSEYGRLQGGHSPLHF. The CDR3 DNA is TGTGCCAGTAGTGAGTATGGAAGGCTACAGGGAGGGCATTCACCCCTCCACTTT.